This TCR beta chain was captured by sequencing in a study of T cells after yellow fever vaccination. Study results and caveats: Highly abundant clonotypes carried over from the bulk population could end up in FACS-sorted repertoires as contaminants. Faster peaking, at day 5 versus 15, marked a secondary response that was weaker.

Note on this clonotype: Its antigen is unidentified.

For TCR, cDNA came from 5'RACE template switching, which added a universal primer site and UMIs. MiXCR, applied by TCRdb to the 5' RACE reads, yields one record per CDR3 protein. The sample includes 300,000 to 400,000 distinct CDR3 sequences, around 8.1% of them seen just once. This TCR came from a man aged 18 to 35 who received the YFV17D yellow fever vaccine. The sequencing here drew on PBMCs, taken roughly seven weeks after the first yellow fever vaccination.

The CDR3 region is CASSVRDGYTF. CDR3 nucleotides: TGTGCCAGCAGCGTCCGGGATGGCTACACCTTC. The rearrangement uses TRBV28 and TRBJ1-2; D is unclear. The V end was cut by 6 bases, the J end by 6 bases, with 8 bases between. The V gene's germline CDR1 is MDHEN and CDR2 SYDVKM. The CDR3 contains 11 residues.